A selection of T cell receptor beta chains follows, all from one sample in a study of cytomegalovirus exposure and HLA in healthy donors. The data were produced by immunoSEQ multiplex PCR, yet TCRdb's version contains in-frame clones alone and is incomplete. The table lists approximately 110,000 clones, around three quarters of them singletons, with roughly 3.5% in the top ten. The specimen was PBMCs. The receptors were sampled from a man aged 35-49 years in good health and CMV-seronegative. The CDR3 runs from the conserved cysteine through the conserved F or W. D genes are given only for firm matches. Rows may omit the clone size; those that give it use once, few, many or a size class.

clone_size: .; d_call: .; cdr3_length: 14; j_call: TRBJ1-5; v_call: TRBV5-6; cdr3_aa: CASSLGQTGQPQHF; cdr3_nt: TGTGCCAGCAGCTTGGGACAGACTGGACAGCCCCAGCATTTT
clone_size: once; d_call: TRBD1; cdr3_length: 14; j_call: TRBJ1-5; v_call: TRBV9; cdr3_aa: CASSGGQGGQPQHF; cdr3_nt: TGTGCCAGCAGCGGTGGACAGGGTGGGCAGCCCCAGCATTTT
clone_size: .; d_call: .; cdr3_length: 15; j_call: TRBJ1-2; v_call: TRBV7-8; cdr3_aa: CASSLSTGGNYGYTF; cdr3_nt: TGTGCCAGCAGCCTATCGACAGGCGGTAACTATGGCTACACCTTC
clone_size: .; d_call: .; cdr3_length: 13; j_call: TRBJ2-5; v_call: TRBV18; cdr3_aa: CASSRGSQETQYF; cdr3_nt: TGTGCCAGCTCACGCGGAAGCCAAGAGACCCAGTACTTC
clone_size: .; d_call: .; cdr3_length: 15; j_call: TRBJ2-1; v_call: TRBV6-4; cdr3_aa: CASSEQGGAIDEQFF; cdr3_nt: TGTGCCAGCAGTGAACAGGGGGGGGCCATAGATGAGCAGTTCTTC
clone_size: .; d_call: TRBD2; cdr3_length: 15; j_call: TRBJ2-1; v_call: TRBV29-1; cdr3_aa: CSVAGTSGAWDEQFF; cdr3_nt: TGCAGCGTTGCCGGGACTAGCGGGGCCTGGGATGAGCAGTTCTTC
clone_size: .; d_call: .; cdr3_length: 18; j_call: TRBJ2-5; v_call: TRBV1; cdr3_aa: CTSRGLAGGIHILETQYF; cdr3_nt: TGCACCAGCAGAGGGCTAGCGGGGGGCATTCATATCTTGGAGACCCAGTACTTC
clone_size: .; d_call: TRBD1; cdr3_length: 15; j_call: TRBJ1-6; v_call: TRBV6-5; cdr3_aa: CASSPTGTGDSPLHF; cdr3_nt: TGTGCCAGCAGTCCTACGGGGACAGGGGATTCACCCCTCCACTTT
clone_size: .; d_call: TRBD2; cdr3_length: 11; j_call: TRBJ2-7; v_call: TRBV29-1; cdr3_aa: CSVSGGYEQYF; cdr3_nt: TGCAGCGTCTCCGGGGGGTACGAGCAGTACTTC
clone_size: .; d_call: TRBD1; cdr3_length: 14; j_call: TRBJ2-2; v_call: TRBV11-3; cdr3_aa: CASSPGTGTGELFF; cdr3_nt: TGTGCCAGCAGCCCCGGGACAGGCACCGGGGAGCTGTTTTTT
clone_size: .; d_call: .; cdr3_length: 16; j_call: TRBJ2-5; v_call: TRBV11-2; cdr3_aa: CASSLGPEGVYETQYF; cdr3_nt: TGTGCCAGCAGCTTAGGCCCTGAGGGGGTTTATGAGACCCAGTACTTC
clone_size: .; d_call: TRBD1; cdr3_length: 18; j_call: TRBJ1-3; v_call: TRBV11-2; cdr3_aa: CASSRTRSQGDSGNTIYF; cdr3_nt: TGTGCCAGCAGCCGCACACGTTCACAGGGGGACTCTGGAAACACCATATATTTT
clone_size: .; d_call: .; cdr3_length: 13; j_call: TRBJ1-5; v_call: TRBV4-3; cdr3_aa: CASSQTGTQPQHF; cdr3_nt: TGCGCCAGCAGCCAAACGGGAACTCAGCCCCAGCATTTT
clone_size: .; d_call: .; cdr3_length: 16; j_call: TRBJ2-7; v_call: TRBV18; cdr3_aa: CASSPRSDRQRVEQYF; cdr3_nt: TGTGCCAGCTCACCACGATCAGACAGGCAAAGGGTCGAGCAGTACTTC
clone_size: .; d_call: .; cdr3_length: 13; j_call: TRBJ2-7; v_call: TRBV7-2; cdr3_aa: CASKKMTDYEQYF; cdr3_nt: TGTGCCAGCAAAAAAATGACAGACTACGAGCAGTACTTC
clone_size: .; d_call: TRBD1; cdr3_length: 14; j_call: TRBJ2-7; v_call: TRBV6-5; cdr3_aa: CASSRTGGSYEQYF; cdr3_nt: TGTGCCAGCAGCCGGACAGGGGGCTCCTACGAGCAGTACTTC
clone_size: .; d_call: .; cdr3_length: 13; j_call: TRBJ1-1; v_call: TRBV28; cdr3_aa: CASRWTENTEAFF; cdr3_nt: TGTGCCAGCAGATGGACAGAGAACACTGAAGCTTTCTTT
clone_size: few; d_call: .; cdr3_length: 12; j_call: TRBJ1-3; v_call: TRBV19; cdr3_aa: CASLTNWNTIYF; cdr3_nt: TGTGCCAGTCTAACCAATTGGAACACCATATATTTT
clone_size: .; d_call: TRBD1; cdr3_length: 15; j_call: TRBJ2-7; v_call: TRBV29-1; cdr3_aa: CSVETRDRGLGEQYF; cdr3_nt: TGCAGCGTTGAAACACGGGACAGGGGTCTTGGGGAGCAGTACTTC
clone_size: .; d_call: TRBD1; cdr3_length: 15; j_call: TRBJ2-1; v_call: TRBV27; cdr3_aa: CASSPGTGVLNEQFF; cdr3_nt: TGTGCCAGCAGTCCAGGGACAGGGGTACTCAATGAGCAGTTCTTC
clone_size: .; d_call: TRBD2; cdr3_length: 16; j_call: TRBJ2-3; v_call: TRBV2; cdr3_aa: CASSVGLAVQADTQYF; cdr3_nt: TGTGCCAGCAGTGTCGGGCTAGCGGTCCAGGCAGATACGCAGTATTTT
clone_size: .; d_call: .; cdr3_length: 12; j_call: TRBJ2-6; v_call: TRBV28; cdr3_aa: CASSSGANGLTF; cdr3_nt: TGTGCCAGCTCCTCTGGGGCCAACGGCCTGACTTTC
clone_size: .; d_call: .; cdr3_length: 15; j_call: TRBJ1-4; v_call: TRBV28; cdr3_aa: CASSPATATNEKLFF; cdr3_nt: TGTGCCAGCAGTCCCGCGACAGCAACTAATGAAAAACTGTTTTTT
clone_size: few; d_call: .; cdr3_length: 15; j_call: TRBJ1-1; v_call: TRBV4-3; cdr3_aa: CASSQVYGDDTEAFF; cdr3_nt: TGCGCCAGCAGCCAAGTATACGGGGATGACACTGAAGCTTTCTTT
clone_size: few; d_call: TRBD1; cdr3_length: 14; j_call: TRBJ2-2; v_call: TRBV9; cdr3_aa: CASSADRVTGELFF; cdr3_nt: TGTGCCAGCAGCGCCGACAGGGTCACCGGGGAGCTGTTTTTT
clone_size: .; d_call: TRBD1; cdr3_length: 14; j_call: TRBJ1-1; v_call: TRBV7-9; cdr3_aa: CASGDWGGQGEAFF; cdr3_nt: TGTGCCAGCGGGGATTGGGGCGGACAGGGTGAAGCTTTCTTT
clone_size: .; d_call: TRBD1; cdr3_length: 17; j_call: TRBJ2-1; v_call: TRBV7-2; cdr3_aa: CASSSRGTGSSYNEQFF; cdr3_nt: TGTGCCAGCAGCTCCCGCGGGACAGGGAGCTCCTACAATGAGCAGTTCTTC
clone_size: many; d_call: .; cdr3_length: 15; j_call: TRBJ2-7; v_call: TRBV4-3; cdr3_aa: CASSVQGHSSYEQYF; cdr3_nt: TGCGCCAGCAGCGTACAGGGCCATAGCTCCTACGAGCAGTACTTC
clone_size: .; d_call: .; cdr3_length: 15; j_call: TRBJ1-6; v_call: TRBV9; cdr3_aa: CASSSGTHYNSPLHF; cdr3_nt: TGTGCCAGCAGCTCCGGGACACACTATAATTCACCCCTCCACTTT
clone_size: .; d_call: .; cdr3_length: 14; j_call: TRBJ2-1; v_call: TRBV27; cdr3_aa: CASSFGTSNNEQFF; cdr3_nt: TGTGCCAGCAGTTTCGGGACATCAAACAATGAGCAGTTCTTC
clone_size: .; d_call: TRBD2; cdr3_length: 16; j_call: TRBJ2-2; v_call: TRBV5-1; cdr3_aa: CASSLARGGITGELFF; cdr3_nt: TGCGCCAGCAGCTTGGCCCGCGGGGGAATCACCGGGGAGCTGTTTTTT
clone_size: .; d_call: TRBD2; cdr3_length: 15; j_call: TRBJ2-1; v_call: TRBV6-1; cdr3_aa: CASSVLAGGLNEQFF; cdr3_nt: TGTGCCAGCAGTGTTCTAGCGGGGGGCTTGAATGAGCAGTTCTTC
clone_size: .; d_call: TRBD1; cdr3_length: 13; j_call: TRBJ1-3; v_call: TRBV2; cdr3_aa: CASTGQGRNTIYF; cdr3_nt: TGTGCCAGCACGGGACAGGGGAGAAACACCATATATTTT
clone_size: .; d_call: .; cdr3_length: 15; j_call: TRBJ2-7; v_call: TRBV6-1; cdr3_aa: CASSEGLGSIPEQYF; cdr3_nt: TGTGCCAGCAGTGAAGGGCTCGGGTCAATCCCGGAGCAGTACTTC
clone_size: .; d_call: TRBD1; cdr3_length: 15; j_call: TRBJ1-2; v_call: TRBV7-9; cdr3_aa: CASTHQTNRGYGYTF; cdr3_nt: TGTGCCAGCACCCATCAAACAAACAGGGGTTATGGCTACACCTTC
clone_size: .; d_call: .; cdr3_length: 15; j_call: TRBJ2-7; v_call: TRBV6-5; cdr3_aa: CASSGTGFSSYEQYF; cdr3_nt: TGTGCCAGCAGCGGTACAGGGTTTAGCTCCTACGAGCAGTACTTC
clone_size: .; d_call: TRBD1; cdr3_length: 15; j_call: TRBJ2-1; v_call: TRBV19; cdr3_aa: CASSIQGAIYNEQFF; cdr3_nt: TGTGCCAGTAGTATACAGGGGGCTATCTACAATGAGCAGTTCTTC
clone_size: many; d_call: .; cdr3_length: 13; j_call: TRBJ1-1; v_call: TRBV4-2; cdr3_aa: CASSQVLQREAFF; cdr3_nt: TGTGCCAGCAGCCAAGTACTTCAGCGAGAAGCTTTCTTT
clone_size: .; d_call: .; cdr3_length: 11; j_call: TRBJ2-7; v_call: TRBV11-2; cdr3_aa: CASSTTYEQYF; cdr3_nt: TGTGCCAGCAGCACTACCTACGAGCAGTACTTC
clone_size: few; d_call: TRBD1; cdr3_length: 14; j_call: TRBJ2-5; v_call: TRBV7-3; cdr3_aa: CASSSHRGSWEQYF; cdr3_nt: TGTGCCAGCAGTAGCCACAGGGGGTCGTGGGAGCAGTACTTC
clone_size: .; d_call: .; cdr3_length: 15; j_call: TRBJ1-4; v_call: TRBV28; cdr3_aa: CASSLGGANEEKLFF; cdr3_nt: TGTGCCAGCAGTTTAGGGGGGGCCAATGAGGAAAAACTGTTTTTT
clone_size: .; d_call: .; cdr3_length: 16; j_call: TRBJ2-5; v_call: TRBV5-1; cdr3_aa: CASSLRNRLMGETQYF; cdr3_nt: TGCGCCAGCAGCTTAAGAAACAGGTTAATGGGGGAGACCCAGTACTTC
clone_size: .; d_call: TRBD1; cdr3_length: 19; j_call: TRBJ1-6; v_call: TRBV5-1; cdr3_aa: CASSWHVDRGYSYNSPLHF; cdr3_nt: TGCGCCAGCAGCTGGCACGTCGACAGGGGATACTCCTATAATTCACCCCTCCACTTT
clone_size: few; d_call: TRBD1; cdr3_length: 16; j_call: TRBJ1-4; v_call: TRBV19; cdr3_aa: CASSDMGGRGNEKLFF; cdr3_nt: TGTGCCAGTAGCGACATGGGGGGCAGGGGGAATGAAAAACTGTTTTTT
clone_size: .; d_call: TRBD1; cdr3_length: 16; j_call: TRBJ1-1; v_call: TRBV4-1; cdr3_aa: CASSQRTGGSNTEAFF; cdr3_nt: TGCGCCAGCAGCCAAAGGACAGGGGGCTCTAACACTGAAGCTTTCTTT
clone_size: .; d_call: TRBD2; cdr3_length: 15; j_call: TRBJ2-1; v_call: TRBV6-5; cdr3_aa: CASSYESGGYNEQFF; cdr3_nt: TGTGCCAGCAGTTACGAGAGCGGGGGTTACAATGAGCAGTTCTTC